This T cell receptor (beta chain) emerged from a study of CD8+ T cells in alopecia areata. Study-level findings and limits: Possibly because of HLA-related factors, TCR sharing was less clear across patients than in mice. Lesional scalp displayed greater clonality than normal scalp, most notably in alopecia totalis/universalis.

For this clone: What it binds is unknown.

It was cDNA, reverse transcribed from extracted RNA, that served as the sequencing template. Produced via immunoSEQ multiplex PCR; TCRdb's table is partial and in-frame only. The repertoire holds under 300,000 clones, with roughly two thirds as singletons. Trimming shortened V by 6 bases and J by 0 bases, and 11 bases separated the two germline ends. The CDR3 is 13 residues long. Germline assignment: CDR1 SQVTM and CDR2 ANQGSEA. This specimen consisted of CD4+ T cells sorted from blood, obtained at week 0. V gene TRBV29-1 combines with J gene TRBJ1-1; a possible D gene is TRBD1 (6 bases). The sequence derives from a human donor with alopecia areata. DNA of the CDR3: TGCAGCGTCATGGACAGCGTGAACACTGAAGCTTTCTTT. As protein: CSVMDSVNTEAFF.